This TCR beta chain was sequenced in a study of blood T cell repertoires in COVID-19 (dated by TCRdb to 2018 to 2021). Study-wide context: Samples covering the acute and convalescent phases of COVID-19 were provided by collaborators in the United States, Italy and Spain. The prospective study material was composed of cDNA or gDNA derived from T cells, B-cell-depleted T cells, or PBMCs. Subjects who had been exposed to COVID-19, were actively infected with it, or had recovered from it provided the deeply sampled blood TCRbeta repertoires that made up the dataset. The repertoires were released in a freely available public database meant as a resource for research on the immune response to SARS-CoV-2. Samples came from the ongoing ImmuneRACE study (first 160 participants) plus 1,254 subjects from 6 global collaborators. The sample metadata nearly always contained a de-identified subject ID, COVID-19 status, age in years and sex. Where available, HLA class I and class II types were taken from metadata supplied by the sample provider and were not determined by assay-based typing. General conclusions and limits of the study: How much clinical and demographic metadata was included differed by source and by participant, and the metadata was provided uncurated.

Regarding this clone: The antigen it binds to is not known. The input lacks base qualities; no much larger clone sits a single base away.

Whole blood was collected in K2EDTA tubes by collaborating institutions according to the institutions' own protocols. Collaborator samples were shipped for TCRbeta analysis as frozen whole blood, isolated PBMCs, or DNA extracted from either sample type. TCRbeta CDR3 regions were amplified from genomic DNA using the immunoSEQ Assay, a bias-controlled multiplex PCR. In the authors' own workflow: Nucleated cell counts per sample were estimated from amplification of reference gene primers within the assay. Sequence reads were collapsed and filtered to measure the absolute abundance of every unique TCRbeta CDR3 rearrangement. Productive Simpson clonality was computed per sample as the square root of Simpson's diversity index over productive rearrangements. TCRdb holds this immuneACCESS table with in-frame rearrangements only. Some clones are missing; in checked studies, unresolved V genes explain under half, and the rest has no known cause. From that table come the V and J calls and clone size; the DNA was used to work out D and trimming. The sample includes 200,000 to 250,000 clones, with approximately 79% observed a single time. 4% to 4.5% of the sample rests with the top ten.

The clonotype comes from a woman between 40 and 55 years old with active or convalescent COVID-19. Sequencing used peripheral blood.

The DNA is as follows: TGTGCCAGCAGTTTATGGTCCAGTTACACTGAAGCTTTCTTT. It is translated as CASSLWSSYTEAFF. This receptor chain uses TRBV27 and TRBJ1-1; no D gene call is confident. Taken from cysteine to phenylalanine, the CDR3 has 14 residues. CDR3 DNA only is kept here, 42 bases in frame from base 1. Based on the germline V gene (reference sequence), the CDR1 and CDR2 sequences are MNHEY and SMNVEV. V gives up 1 base and J gives up 3 bases, and the segment between their germline ends measures 9 bases.